Listed below are T cell receptor beta chains from one sample, sequenced in a study of vaccination effects on CD4 cells after COVID-19. TCRdb's copy holds only in-frame clones and misses some; the assay was immunoSEQ multiplex PCR. The sample includes tens of thousands of clones, roughly 82% of them seen just once. For these receptors, no antigen is known. The specimen was CD4+ T cells from PBMCs cultured without peptide, collected before COVID-19 vaccination. All receptors come from a human donor who received a COVID-19 vaccine. The CDR3 runs from the conserved cysteine through the conserved F or W. D genes are given only for firm matches. A row's size may be missing; if present it is once, few, many or a size class.

v_gene: TRBV30; d_gene: -; j_gene: TRBJ1-5; abundance: -; CDR3aa: CAWSGQPNQPQHF; CDR3nt: TGTGCCTGGAGTGGGCAGCCCAATCAGCCCCAGCATTTT
v_gene: TRBV11-1; d_gene: TRBD2; j_gene: TRBJ2-1; abundance: -; CDR3aa: CASTAGQGRNNEQFF; CDR3nt: TGTGCCAGCACAGCGGGGCAGGGACGGAACAATGAGCAGTTCTTC
v_gene: TRBV11-2; d_gene: TRBD1; j_gene: TRBJ1-1; abundance: -; CDR3aa: CASRPGTGVSTEAFF; CDR3nt: TGTGCCAGCAGGCCCGGGACAGGGGTTTCCACTGAAGCTTTCTTT
v_gene: TRBV3-1/TRBV3-2; d_gene: TRBD1; j_gene: TRBJ1-2; abundance: -; CDR3aa: CASSQARDRGPTNYGYTF; CDR3nt: TGTGCCAGCAGCCAAGCCCGGGACAGGGGGCCCACTAACTATGGCTACACCTTC
v_gene: TRBV4-1; d_gene: -; j_gene: TRBJ1-1; abundance: -; CDR3aa: CASSHLTPYTEAFF; CDR3nt: TGCGCCAGCAGCCATCTGACTCCCTACACTGAAGCTTTCTTT
v_gene: TRBV28; d_gene: TRBD1; j_gene: TRBJ1-1; abundance: -; CDR3aa: CASSLPGQMNTEAFF; CDR3nt: TGTGCCAGCAGTTTACCGGGACAGATGAACACTGAAGCTTTCTTT
v_gene: TRBV4-1; d_gene: -; j_gene: TRBJ1-5; abundance: few; CDR3aa: CASSQVTPNQPQHF; CDR3nt: TGCGCCAGCAGCCAAGTAACCCCCAATCAGCCCCAGCATTTT
v_gene: TRBV6-6; d_gene: -; j_gene: TRBJ2-5; abundance: -; CDR3aa: CASSLSMLQETQYF; CDR3nt: TGTGCCAGCAGTCTTAGCATGCTCCAAGAGACCCAGTACTTC
v_gene: TRBV29-1; d_gene: -; j_gene: TRBJ2-3; abundance: -; CDR3aa: CSVEGTDTDTQYF; CDR3nt: TGCAGCGTCGAGGGTACGGACACAGATACGCAGTATTTT
v_gene: TRBV19; d_gene: TRBD2; j_gene: TRBJ2-1; abundance: -; CDR3aa: CASSIGGGNEQFF; CDR3nt: TGTGCCAGTAGTATAGGGGGGGGGAATGAGCAGTTCTTC
v_gene: TRBV2; d_gene: -; j_gene: TRBJ2-3; abundance: -; CDR3aa: CASLEGGSTDTQYF; CDR3nt: TGTGCCAGCTTGGAGGGGGGAAGCACAGATACGCAGTATTTT
v_gene: TRBV6-5; d_gene: TRBD1; j_gene: TRBJ2-5; abundance: -; CDR3aa: CASSYPGQGGTQYF; CDR3nt: TGTGCCAGCAGTTACCCCGGACAGGGGGGGACCCAGTACTTC
v_gene: TRBV12-3/TRBV12-4; d_gene: -; j_gene: TRBJ1-3; abundance: -; CDR3aa: CASSLSQKNTIYF; CDR3nt: TGTGCCAGCAGTTTGTCACAGAAAAACACCATATATTTT
v_gene: TRBV18; d_gene: TRBD2; j_gene: TRBJ2-1; abundance: -; CDR3aa: CASSLRTSGDYNEQFF; CDR3nt: TGTGCCAGCTCATTACGGACTAGCGGGGACTACAATGAGCAGTTCTTC
v_gene: TRBV5-1; d_gene: -; j_gene: TRBJ2-1; abundance: -; CDR3aa: CASSWADSYNEQFF; CDR3nt: TGCGCCAGCAGTTGGGCAGACTCCTACAATGAGCAGTTCTTC
v_gene: TRBV19; d_gene: TRBD1; j_gene: TRBJ1-5; abundance: -; CDR3aa: CASSILALDREDNQPQHF; CDR3nt: TGTGCCAGTAGTATCCTGGCCTTAGACAGGGAAGACAATCAGCCCCAGCATTTT
v_gene: TRBV27; d_gene: -; j_gene: TRBJ1-2; abundance: -; CDR3aa: CASSFRGNYGYTF; CDR3nt: TGTGCCAGCAGTTTCAGGGGTAACTATGGCTACACCTTC
v_gene: TRBV5-1; d_gene: -; j_gene: TRBJ2-1; abundance: -; CDR3aa: CASSLAKLYNEQFF; CDR3nt: TGCGCCAGCAGCTTGGCCAAACTATACAATGAGCAGTTCTTC
v_gene: TRBV5-1; d_gene: -; j_gene: TRBJ1-2; abundance: once; CDR3aa: CASSSGSQGGYTF; CDR3nt: TGCGCCAGCAGCTCCGGCTCACAGGGAGGCTACACCTTC
v_gene: TRBV9; d_gene: -; j_gene: TRBJ2-2; abundance: -; CDR3aa: CASSPGQPNTGELFF; CDR3nt: TGTGCCAGCAGCCCAGGACAGCCGAACACCGGGGAGCTGTTTTTT
v_gene: TRBV2; d_gene: -; j_gene: TRBJ2-2; abundance: -; CDR3aa: CASRPRDTGELFF; CDR3nt: TGTGCCAGCAGACCCAGGGACACCGGGGAGCTGTTTTTT
v_gene: TRBV5-1; d_gene: -; j_gene: TRBJ2-5; abundance: -; CDR3aa: CASSLWFLATRQETQYF; CDR3nt: TGCGCCAGCAGCTTGTGGTTCCTAGCAACTCGGCAAGAGACCCAGTACTTC
v_gene: TRBV5-1; d_gene: TRBD1; j_gene: TRBJ1-5; abundance: once; CDR3aa: CASSLTGEQPQHF; CDR3nt: TGCGCCAGCAGCTTGACAGGGGAGCAGCCCCAGCATTTT
v_gene: TRBV27; d_gene: -; j_gene: TRBJ2-2; abundance: -; CDR3aa: CASSLSSRTNTGELFF; CDR3nt: TGTGCCAGCAGTTTAAGTAGCAGGACGAACACCGGGGAGCTGTTTTTT
v_gene: TRBV30; d_gene: TRBD1; j_gene: TRBJ1-5; abundance: -; CDR3aa: CAWSKPGQVYSNQPQHF; CDR3nt: TGTGCCTGGAGTAAACCGGGACAGGTTTATAGCAATCAGCCCCAGCATTTT
v_gene: TRBV6-5; d_gene: -; j_gene: TRBJ2-1; abundance: -; CDR3aa: CASSLRLHNEQFF; CDR3nt: TGTGCCAGCAGTTTGAGGCTTCACAATGAGCAGTTCTTC
v_gene: TRBV12-3/TRBV12-4; d_gene: -; j_gene: TRBJ2-1; abundance: -; CDR3aa: CASSQKYNEQFF; CDR3nt: TGTGCCAGCAGCCAAAAATACAATGAGCAGTTCTTC
v_gene: TRBV5-4; d_gene: TRBD2; j_gene: TRBJ2-5; abundance: -; CDR3aa: CASSLAPRGGRETQYF; CDR3nt: TGTGCCAGCAGCTTGGCCCCTCGGGGGGGCCGAGAGACCCAGTACTTC
v_gene: TRBV3-1/TRBV3-2; d_gene: -; j_gene: TRBJ1-1; abundance: -; CDR3aa: CASSRSGTDGEAFF; CDR3nt: TGTGCCAGCAGTCGTTCCGGGACGGACGGTGAAGCTTTCTTT
v_gene: TRBV4-2; d_gene: TRBD2; j_gene: TRBJ2-3; abundance: -; CDR3aa: CASGQRGGTDTQYF; CDR3nt: TGTGCCAGCGGGCAGCGGGGGGGCACAGATACGCAGTATTTT
v_gene: TRBV6-1; d_gene: -; j_gene: TRBJ1-2; abundance: -; CDR3aa: CASSEDAVFGYTF; CDR3nt: TGTGCCAGCAGTGAAGATGCAGTATTTGGCTACACCTTC
v_gene: TRBV30; d_gene: TRBD1; j_gene: TRBJ1-2; abundance: few; CDR3aa: CAWSAGTGSALLTF; CDR3nt: TGTGCCTGGAGTGCCGGGACAGGGTCGGCTCTACTCACCTTC
v_gene: TRBV4-2; d_gene: TRBD1; j_gene: TRBJ2-5; abundance: -; CDR3aa: CASSQQGAGQETQYF; CDR3nt: TGTGCCAGCAGCCAACAGGGGGCCGGGCAAGAGACCCAGTACTTC
v_gene: TRBV3-1/TRBV3-2; d_gene: -; j_gene: TRBJ1-3; abundance: -; CDR3aa: CASSQGVFGNTIYF; CDR3nt: TGTGCCAGCAGCCAGGGGGTATTTGGAAACACCATATATTTT
v_gene: TRBV15; d_gene: TRBD1; j_gene: TRBJ1-5; abundance: few; CDR3aa: CATSRDGTAHNQPQHF; CDR3nt: TGTGCCACCAGCAGAGATGGGACAGCTCACAATCAGCCCCAGCATTTT
v_gene: TRBV10-3; d_gene: -; j_gene: TRBJ1-1; abundance: few; CDR3aa: CATTSRGANTEAFF; CDR3nt: TGTGCCACGACATCAAGGGGGGCGAACACTGAAGCTTTCTTT
v_gene: TRBV25-1; d_gene: -; j_gene: TRBJ2-3; abundance: once; CDR3aa: CASSPGMDTQYF; CDR3nt: TGTGCCAGCAGTCCAGGGATGGATACGCAGTATTTT
v_gene: TRBV4-1; d_gene: TRBD1; j_gene: TRBJ1-2; abundance: -; CDR3aa: CASSQAGTGSNYGYTF; CDR3nt: TGCGCCAGCAGCCAAGCCGGGACAGGCAGTAACTATGGCTACACCTTC
v_gene: TRBV6-2/TRBV6-3; d_gene: -; j_gene: TRBJ1-2; abundance: -; CDR3aa: CASSYSPWGYTF; CDR3nt: TGTGCCAGCAGTTACTCGCCCTGGGGCTACACCTTC
v_gene: TRBV30; d_gene: -; j_gene: TRBJ2-5; abundance: -; CDR3aa: CAWEGALKETQYF; CDR3nt: TGTGCCTGGGAGGGAGCTCTGAAAGAGACCCAGTACTTC
v_gene: TRBV19; d_gene: TRBD1; j_gene: TRBJ1-4; abundance: -; CDR3aa: CASRDSANEKLFF; CDR3nt: TGTGCCAGCCGGGACAGTGCTAATGAAAAACTGTTTTTT
v_gene: TRBV27; d_gene: -; j_gene: TRBJ1-4; abundance: -; CDR3aa: CASSVRGWGEKLFF; CDR3nt: TGTGCCAGCAGTGTCAGGGGATGGGGTGAAAAACTGTTTTTT
v_gene: TRBV6-6; d_gene: -; j_gene: TRBJ1-4; abundance: -; CDR3aa: CASSYRGDTNEKLFF; CDR3nt: TGTGCCAGCAGTTACCGGGGGGACACTAATGAAAAACTGTTTTTT
v_gene: TRBV7-2; d_gene: -; j_gene: TRBJ1-1; abundance: -; CDR3aa: CASKAGDEAFF; CDR3nt: TGTGCCAGCAAGGCCGGGGATGAAGCTTTCTTT
v_gene: TRBV18; d_gene: -; j_gene: TRBJ2-2; abundance: -; CDR3aa: CASSGGTGELFF; CDR3nt: TGTGCCAGCTCAGGGGGAACCGGGGAGCTGTTTTTT